The 27 T cell receptor beta chains in this list originate from one sample, sequenced in a study of early T cells in non-severe SARS-CoV-2 infection. MiXCR, run by TCRdb on the 5' RACE reads, gives a single entry per CDR3 protein. The top ten hold around 4% of the sample, which has tens of thousands of distinct CDR3 sequences, 9% to 9.5% seen once. Sequenced: whole blood. These receptors came from an adult who was a healthcare worker with PCR-confirmed SARS-CoV-2 infection or an uninfected control (not recorded which).

This clonotype was recorded many times. This rearrangement joins TRBV10-3 to TRBJ2-1; 7 bases agree with TRBD1. CDR1 is ENHRY, CDR2 SYGVKD, per germline. The CDR3 is 15 residues long. V lost 3 bases and J lost 3; bases outside the gene matches: 5. The CDR3 reads CAISDVTGNYNEQFF. The CDR3 bases are TGTGCCATCAGTGACGTGACAGGGAACTACAATGAGCAGTTCTTC.

This clonotype appeared many times. The rearrangement links TRBV12-3 or TRBV12-4 to TRBJ1-1; a weak D match, TRBD1 (5 bases). V was pared by 6 bases and J by 0 bases, with 11 bases between. This CDR3 is built from 14 residues. Here the CDR3 reads CASSPWDLNTEAFF. The DNA for the CDR3 is TGTGCCAGCAGCCCATGGGACCTGAACACTGAAGCTTTCTTT.

The chain recombines TRBV29-1 with TRBJ2-1, with D unresolved. This CDR3 has 10 residues. The germline V and J ends were trimmed by 4 bases and 9 bases, with 7 bases remaining between them. Germline lookup yields CDR1 SQVTM and CDR2 ANQGSEA. In DNA, the CDR3 is TGCAGCGTTGGGTCGGGTGAGCAGTTCTTC. As protein: CSVGSGEQFF.

The chain employs TRBV2 and TRBJ1-4; TRBD1 might be the D (5 bases). The CDR3 contains 12 residues. V lost 9 bases and J 10 bases, leaving 15 bases between the germline ends. Germline V lookup: CDR1 SNHLY, CDR2 FYNNEI. CDR3 region: CASLPSRGKLFF. DNA for the CDR3: TGTGCCAGTCTACCTTCTAGGGGAAAACTGTTTTTT.

The chain employs TRBV29-1 and TRBJ2-3; D is uncertain. The CDR3 loop spans 13 amino acids. Germline CDR1 reads SQVTM; CDR2 reads ANQGSEA. CDR3 bases: TGCACCCATGAGGCTGGTAGCACAGATACGCAGTATTTT. This sequence encodes CTHEAGSTDTQYF.

This clonotype showed up many times. The V gene is TRBV1, the J gene TRBJ1-5; TRBD1, the table's D call, was not compared with the DNA. TRBV1 is labeled a pseudogene. The CDR3 is 14 amino acids. The CDR3 loop reads CTSSRTGTYQPQHF. For the CDR3, the DNA is TGCACCAGCAGCCGGACAGGGACTTATCAGCCCCAGCATTTT.

This clonotype has a count of ten or more. The chain uses TRBV6-5 and TRBJ1-1, with 7 bases identical to TRBD1. Germline CDR1 and CDR2: MNHEY and SVGAGI. The CDR3 has 17 amino acids. Losses at the gene ends were 2 bases for V and 4 bases for J; bases not matched to a gene: 13. CDR3 coding DNA: TGTGCCAGCAGTTACACTTTCACGACAGGGATCTCCACTGAAGCTTTCTTT. It specifies CASSYTFTTGISTEAFF.

This sequence joins TRBV15 and TRBJ1-6; D is unresolved. The CDR3 contains 15 residues. V was pared by 0 bases and J by 9 bases, with 12 bases between. Germline V CDR1 and CDR2: LNHNV, YYDKDF (reference sequence). CDR3 sequence reads: CATSRDGPRRSPLHF. In nucleotides, the CDR3 is TGTGCCACCAGCAGAGACGGCCCACGGCGTTCACCCCTCCACTTT.

This clonotype was observed many times. The chain recombines TRBV3-1 with TRBJ1-4; 8 bases line up with TRBD1. Trimming at V came to 2 bases and at J to 8 bases, leaving 16 bases not matched to a gene. Germline loops: CDR1 LGHDT, CDR2 YNNKEL (reference sequence). The CDR3 has 18 amino acids. Written as DNA, the CDR3 is TGTGCCAGCAGCCAACCGACAGGGGCCCCCGGGGTGGGGGAAAAACTGTTTTTT. This translates into CASSQPTGAPGVGEKLFF.

This clonotype was found a few times. The CDR3 protein is CASSSPPGPRAFF. CDR3 DNA sequence: TGCGCCAGCAGCTCCCCGCCGGGGCCTAGAGCTTTCTTT. The rearrangement uses TRBV5-1 and TRBJ1-1; tentative D call: TRBD1 (5 bases). The CDR3 is 13 residues long. Trimming took 3 bases from V and 10 from J, leaving 16 bases between them. The V gene's germline CDR1 is SGHRS and CDR2 YFSETQ.

The chain has TRBV6-5 and TRBJ2-7; TRBD2 matches at 14 bases. The CDR3 spans 19 residues. Germline assignment: CDR1 MNHEY and CDR2 SVGAGI. V shed 5 bases, J shed 1 base, and the junction held 13 bases outside the gene matches. The CDR3 protein is CASSPTTEGLAGESYEQYF. CDR3 DNA sequence: TGTGCCAGCAGTCCGACAACGGAGGGACTAGCGGGAGAATCCTACGAGCAGTACTTC.

This clonotype was observed at least ten times. The chain joins TRBV12-3 or TRBV12-4 to TRBJ2-2; D is uncertain. The V and J ends lost 5 bases and 0 bases respectively, with 10 bases between them. The CDR3 has 15 amino acids. The CDR3 nucleotides are TGTGCCAGCAGTCCGACCGGACCGAACACCGGGGAGCTGTTTTTT. Residues: CASSPTGPNTGELFF.

This clonotype was recorded many times. The chain uses TRBV2 and TRBJ2-5; D is undetermined. V was cut by 3 bases and J by 2 bases, with 13 bases left in between. Germline V CDR1 and CDR2: SNHLY, FYNNEI. This CDR3 region has 15 residues. CDR3 in amino acids: CASSEDKGIQETQYF. The CDR3 DNA is TGTGCCAGCAGTGAGGATAAGGGCATACAAGAGACCCAGTACTTC.

The sample holds many counts of this clonotype. The V and J genes are TRBV10-3 and TRBJ2-5; D call uncertain. The CDR3 is made up of 12 amino acids. Germline CDR1 and CDR2: ENHRY and SYGVKD. Trimming took 4 bases from V and 0 from J, leaving 3 bases between them. The CDR3 DNA follows: TGTGCCATCAGTGGCAACCAAGAGACCCAGTACTTC. Residues: CAISGNQETQYF.

CDR3 in amino acids: CASSSIRRGGNTIYF. Written as DNA, the CDR3 is TGTGCCAGCAGTTCCATCAGGAGGGGTGGAAACACCATATATTTT. The chain recombines TRBV6-5 with TRBJ1-3; weak D call: TRBD1 (5 bases). The CDR3 has 15 amino acids. Germline-derived CDR1 and CDR2 are MNHEY and SVGAGI. V was clipped by 4 bases and J by 3 bases, with 13 bases between them.

The rearrangement joins TRBV11-2 to TRBJ1-1; TRBD1 aligns across 9 bases. The CDR3 spans 14 residues. V shed 5 bases and J 6 bases; nucleotides not matched to a gene: 7. Germline loops: CDR1 SGHAT, CDR2 FQNNGV. The CDR3: CASSPQGASAEAFF. Here the CDR3 DNA reads TGTGCCAGCAGCCCACAGGGGGCCAGCGCTGAAGCTTTCTTT.

The rearrangement uses TRBV7-3 and TRBJ2-1; 7 nucleotides line up with TRBD1. V was clipped by 5 bases and J by 7 bases; unmatched bases: 11. Per the germline V gene, CDR1 is SGHTA and CDR2 is FQGTGA. This CDR3 comprises 15 residues. The CDR3 DNA follows: TGTGCCAGCAGCCCGATGACAGGGAGAGGAAATGAGCAGTTCTTC. Amino acid sequence: CASSPMTGRGNEQFF.

The sample holds many counts of this clonotype. Here the CDR3 reads CACDTSRVGNTIYF. CDR3 coding DNA: TGTGCCTGTGACACCAGCAGGGTTGGAAACACCATATATTTT. The gene calls are TRBV2 and TRBJ1-3; a possible D gene is TRBD1 (5 bases). Trimming shortened V by 11 bases and J by 3 bases, and 17 bases separated the two germline ends. The CDR3 has 14 residues. From germline, CDR1 is SNHLY and CDR2 FYNNEI.

This clonotype was recorded at least ten times. The genes are TRBV20-1 and TRBJ1-6, with D possibly being TRBD1 (6 bases). V was shortened by 5 bases and J by 7 bases, with 15 bases between the two germline ends. Germline CDR1 reads DFQATT; CDR2 reads SNEGSKA (reference sequence). This CDR3 is 14 amino acids long. This chain's CDR3 is CSASRGQRNSPLHF. In DNA, the CDR3 is TGCAGTGCTTCCAGGGGCCAAAGGAATTCACCCCTCCACTTT.

This clonotype was counted at least ten times. The gene calls are TRBV6-5 and TRBJ1-6; 9 bases are a match to TRBD1. Trimming cost V 5 bases and J 1 base; bases outside gene matches: 3. Germline values: CDR1 MNHEY, CDR2 SVGAGI. The CDR3 spans 16 residues. Written as DNA, the CDR3 is TGTGCCAGCAGTAAGGGACAGGGTTCCTATAATTCACCCCTCCACTTT. Encoded protein: CASSKGQGSYNSPLHF.

This clonotype was counted at least ten times. The CDR3 here is CASSQRGKFDEQYF. CDR3 in DNA: TGTGCCAGCAGCCAGCGAGGGAAGTTCGACGAGCAGTACTTC. This sequence joins TRBV14 and TRBJ2-7, with D perhaps matching TRBD2 (5 bases). This CDR3 comprises 14 residues. V was pared by 3 bases and J by 5 bases, with 14 bases between. CDR1 and CDR2 from the germline V gene are SGHDN and FVKESK.

This clonotype was seen repeatedly, ten times or more. The chain couples TRBV4-1 to TRBJ2-7; D not certain. The germline CDR1 and CDR2 sequences are MGHRA and YSYEKL. The CDR3 sequence is 14 residues long. Trimming took 0 bases from V and 4 from J, leaving 10 bases between them. The CDR3 sequence is CASSQDATGYEQYF. The CDR3 region has the DNA TGCGCCAGCAGCCAAGATGCGACGGGTTACGAGCAGTACTTC.

This clonotype showed up many times. The gene calls are TRBV11-2 and TRBJ1-1; 9 nucleotides match TRBD1. Trimming cost V 4 bases and J 2 bases; bases outside gene matches: 2. Germline V gene data show CDR1 as SGHAT and CDR2 as FQNNGV. The length of the CDR3 is 14 residues. CDR3 region: CASSYTGGNTEAFF. Written as DNA, the CDR3 is TGTGCCAGCAGCTATACAGGGGGCAACACTGAAGCTTTCTTT.

This clonotype was detected ten times or more. The chain joins TRBV27 to TRBJ2-3; 10 bases align to TRBD2. This CDR3 comprises 15 residues. From germline, CDR1 is MNHEY and CDR2 SMNVEV (reference sequence). The trim removed 5 bases at V and 2 bases at J, leaving 4 bases unmatched. The CDR3 is CASSHLAGATDTQYF. In nucleotides, the CDR3 is TGTGCCAGCAGTCATCTAGCGGGGGCCACAGATACGCAGTATTTT.

This clonotype was counted ten times or more. This chain connects TRBV11-2 to TRBJ2-1; weak D call: TRBD1 (5 bases). V dropped 4 bases and J dropped 6 bases, with 10 bases sitting between them. CDR1 SGHAT and CDR2 FQNNGV come from the germline V gene. This CDR3 is 13 amino acids long. The CDR3 loop reads CASSSIGANEQFF. The CDR3, as DNA: TGTGCCAGCAGCTCAATAGGGGCCAATGAGCAGTTCTTC. The variable domain in full, with the rest retrieved from reference TRBV11-2 and TRBJ2-1, is EAGVAQSPRYKIIEKRQSVAFWCNPISGHATLYWYQQILGQGPKLLIQFQNNGVVDDSQLPKDRFSAERLKGVDSTLKIQPAKLEDSAVYLCASSSIGANEQFFGPGTRLTVL.

This clonotype was observed at least ten times. V usage is TRBV6-1 and J usage is TRBJ1-2; unclear D gene. V lost 3 bases and J lost 6, with 20 bases in between. The germline CDR1 and CDR2 sequences are MNHNS and SASEGT. CDR3 size: 16 residues. In DNA, the CDR3 is TGTGCCAGCAGTGACGACCTCAGGACCCTCCGGGATGGCTACACCTTC. This gives the protein CASSDDLRTLRDGYTF.

This clonotype was seen many times. The gene calls are TRBV5-1 and TRBJ1-4; D not certain. CDR3 length: 15 amino acids. Germline V lookup: CDR1 SGHRS, CDR2 YFSETQ. The V end was cut by 0 bases, the J end by 0 bases, with 6 bases between. CDR3: CASSLGWTTNEKLFF. CDR3 coding DNA: TGCGCCAGCAGCTTGGGTTGGACAACTAATGAAAAACTGTTTTTT.